This TCR beta chain was captured by sequencing in a study of persistence of HIV-infected CD4 T cells. Background on the study: CD4+ T cells responding to CMV or HIV-1 Gag were isolated.

The libraries were made with immunoSEQ version 4 in survey mode. Sequenced by immunoSEQ multiplex PCR; TCRdb stores in-frame clones only, minus some. The sample has roughly 60,000 clones; about 77% are singletons. A remark on this clone: Its antigen is not known.

Germline CDR1 SNHLY, CDR2 FYNNEI. Germline trimming cut 7 bases from V and 1 base from J; bases unmatched to any gene: 1. The CDR3 is 13 residues long. Findings and caveats of the study: Compared with CD3/CD28-stimulated cells, CMV- and Gag-responding cells showed lower TCRbeta richness. Degenerate expanded CDR3beta sequences were enriched among CMV- and Gag-responding cells. Rare CMV-responding cells carrying HIV-1 proviruses were not analyzed separately for TCR.

Overlapping HIV-1 Gag 15-mer peptides at about 1 ug per peptide per mL were used. CD40L/CD69 double-negative CD45RO-high memory CD4+ T cells were collected. The material sequenced was CD4+ T cells sorted from PBMCs after roughly 17-hour stimulation, taken from a patient who received antiretroviral therapy. The chain has TRBV2 and TRBJ1-1; TRBD1 aligns across 9 bases. This TCR was recovered from an adult man with HIV who was CMV-seropositive. The CDR3 sequence is CASMDRGNTEAFF. The CDR3 DNA reads TGTGCCAGCATGGACAGGGGGAACACTGAAGCTTTCTTT.